This T cell receptor (beta chain) was recorded in a study of shared clonotypes between healthy human individuals. Deep level was the assay's run setting. Profiling relied on immunoSEQ multiplex PCR, and the TCRdb table lists in-frame clones only, not all of them. The sample lists some 1 million clones, 65% to 80% occurring once. About this clone itself: The antigen remains unidentified.

The V gene end was trimmed by 0 bases and the J gene end by 6 bases; junction bases not matched to a gene: 6. This CDR3 has 16 amino acids. Per the germline V gene, CDR1 is SGDLS and CDR2 is YYNGEE. Study-wide results and limits: Naive CD4 clonotype sharing across a few donors was about 5%.

Material: memory CD4+ T cells sorted from blood. The subset: CD45RA-negative fraction. The sequence was collected from a man between 18 and 35 years old in good health. This chain connects TRBV9 to TRBJ2-1; 10 bases map to TRBD2. CDR3 residues: CASSVEPGLAINEQFF. As DNA, the CDR3 is TGTGCCAGCAGCGTAGAACCGGGACTAGCGATCAATGAGCAGTTCTTC.